This T cell receptor beta chain was profiled in a study of T cells in Graves' hyperthyroidism and ophthalmopathy. Amplified TCR beta CDR3 regions derived from RNA transcripts. During a first-round RT-PCR of the TCR CDR3, the HTBI primer set was used. Via MiXCR, TCRdb re-called the multiplex PCR reads, giving one row per CDR3 protein. The table lists approximately 400,000 distinct CDR3 sequences, less than 20% of them singletons. V shed 2 bases, J shed 6 bases, and the junction held 1 base outside the gene matches. This CDR3 region has 12 residues. Germline loops: CDR1 SEHNR, CDR2 FQNEAQ (reference sequence). Source material for PBMCs was less than 12 ml fresh peripheral blood. Findings and limits, study-wide: In simple terms, a model built on 13 V-J features told ophthalmopathy apart from stable hyperthyroidism. In blood, most of the thyroid clonotypes expanded above 0.001 were also present.

Concerning this clonotype itself: Its specificity is not known.

This clonotype originated in a woman between 18 and 29 years old with Graves' hyperthyroidism that later progressed to Graves' ophthalmopathy. The V and J genes are TRBV7-9 and TRBJ2-7; TRBD1 matches at 7 bases. Material for sequencing was blood. CDR3 residues: CASSLRDSEQYF. In DNA, the CDR3 is TGTGCCAGCAGCTTACGGGACAGCGAGCAGTACTTC.